This TCR beta chain was documented in a study of cytomegalovirus exposure and HLA in healthy donors. The PCR used 60 Vbeta and 13 Jbeta primers. Assay: immunoSEQ multiplex PCR; the TCRdb copy retains only in-frame clones and omits some. This repertoire shows roughly 150,000 clones, approximately 88% found once; its top ten account for around 1.3%. Study-wide points: Researchers left out some V segments, among them TRBV6-2 and TRBV6-3, as indistinguishable.

Between the trimmed V and J ends, which lost 0 bases and 3 bases, there was a span of 7 bases. The V gene's germline CDR1 is SGHRS and CDR2 YFSETQ. The CDR3 contains 14 residues. As regards this clone: Its antigen remains unidentified.

The genes are TRBV5-1 and TRBJ1-3, with D possibly matching TRBD1 (5 bases). The TCR originated in a boy between 2 and 10 years old in good health and CMV-seronegative. Input material: PBMCs. The CDR3 is CASSLVQGGNTIYF. As DNA, the CDR3 is TGCGCCAGCAGCTTGGTGCAGGGTGGAAACACCATATATTTT. The full variable domain, with the rest looked up from reference TRBV5-1 and TRBJ1-3, is KAGVTQTPRYLIKTRGQQVTLSCSPISGHRSVSWYQQTPGQGLQFLFEYFSETQRNKGNFPGRFSGRQFSNSRSEMNVSTLELGDSALYLCASSLVQGGNTIYFGEGSWLTVV.